This record covers a single T cell receptor (beta chain). The record originates from a study of blood T cell repertoires in COVID-19. Across the study: The samples span acute and convalescent COVID-19 from the United States, Italy and Spain. Sources were T cells, B-cell-depleted T cells, or PBMCs; the material itself was cDNA or gDNA.

Original methodology: From reference gene primer amplification, estimates of nucleated cell counts were derived. The method was immunoSEQ multiplex PCR; TCRdb's version includes in-frame clones alone and lacks a portion of them. The DNA gave D and trimming, while V, J and clone size come from that table. This sample has 200,000 to 300,000 clones; under 85% occur once, and the top ten carry around 2%. The CDR3 runs to 15 residues. Per germline, CDR1 LNHDA and CDR2 SQIVND (reference sequence). The ends were cut back, 3 bases at V and 1 base at J, with 11 bases in the middle. This receptor was identified in a man aged 30-40 years who had recovered from COVID-19. Sequencing was performed on peripheral blood. The rearrangement uses TRBV19 and TRBJ2-3; D might be TRBD2 (6 bases). The CDR3 bases are TGTGCCAGTAGTATCGGGCGGGGACGCACAGATACGCAGTATTTT. This gives the protein CASSIGRGRTDTQYF.